This T cell receptor (beta chain) is from a study of human CD8 memory T cell subsets. Generation of TCR beta libraries used UMI-labeled 5' RACE. Reanalyzing the 5' RACE reads, TCRdb keeps one entry per CDR3 protein, without DNA. This sample lists more than 10,000 distinct CDR3 sequences; its ten largest clones have 15%. Sample: CD8+ stem-like memory T cells (TSCM and TCM) sorted from PBMCs. Subset reported: stem-like memory CD8 T cells (TSTEM), CCR7+ PD-1- TIGIT-. The receptor was derived from a human donor in good health.

CDR3 in amino acids: CASSSTGTGSDTQYF. The chain combines TRBV12-3 or TRBV12-4 with TRBJ2-3; TCRdb picks TRBD1, but there is no DNA to check that call. This CDR3 has 15 amino acids.